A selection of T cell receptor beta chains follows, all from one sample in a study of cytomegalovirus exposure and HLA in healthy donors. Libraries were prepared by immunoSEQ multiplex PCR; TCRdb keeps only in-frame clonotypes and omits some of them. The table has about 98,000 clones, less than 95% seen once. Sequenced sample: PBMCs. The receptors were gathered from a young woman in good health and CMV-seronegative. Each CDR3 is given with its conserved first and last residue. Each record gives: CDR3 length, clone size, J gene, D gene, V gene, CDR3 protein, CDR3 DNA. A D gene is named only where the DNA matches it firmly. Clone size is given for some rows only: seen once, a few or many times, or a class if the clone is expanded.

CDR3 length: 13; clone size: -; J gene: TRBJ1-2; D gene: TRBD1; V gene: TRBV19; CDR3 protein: CASRHDRAYGYTF; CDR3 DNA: TGTGCCAGTAGGCACGACAGGGCTTATGGCTACACCTTC
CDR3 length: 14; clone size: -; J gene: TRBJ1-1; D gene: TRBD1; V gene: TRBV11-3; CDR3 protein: CASSLVGQGSEAFF; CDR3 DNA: TGTGCCAGCAGCTTGGTTGGACAGGGGTCTGAAGCTTTCTTT
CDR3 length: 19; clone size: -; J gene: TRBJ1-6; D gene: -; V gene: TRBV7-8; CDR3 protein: CASSFPSGVLSSYNSPLHF; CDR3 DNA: TGTGCCAGCAGCTTCCCCTCCGGGGTCCTGAGCTCCTATAATTCACCCCTCCACTTT
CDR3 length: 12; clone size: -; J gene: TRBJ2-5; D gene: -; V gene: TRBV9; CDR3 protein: CASSRGRETQYF; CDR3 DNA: TGTGCCAGCAGCAGAGGAAGGGAGACCCAGTACTTC
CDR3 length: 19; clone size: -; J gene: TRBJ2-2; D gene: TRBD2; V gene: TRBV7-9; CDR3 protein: CASSLGFPSGGSNTGELFF; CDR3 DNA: TGTGCCAGCAGCTTAGGGTTTCCTAGCGGGGGTTCGAACACCGGGGAGCTGTTTTTT
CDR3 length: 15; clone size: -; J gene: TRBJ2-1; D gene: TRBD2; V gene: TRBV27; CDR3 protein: CASSEGTSVYNEQFF; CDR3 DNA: TGTGCCAGCAGTGAGGGGACTAGCGTTTACAATGAGCAGTTCTTC
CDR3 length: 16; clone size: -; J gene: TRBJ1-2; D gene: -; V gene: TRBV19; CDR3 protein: CASSLRPPDTHPAVAF; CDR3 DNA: TGTGCCAGTAGTCTCCGTCCCCCCGACACCCACCCGGCTGTCGCCTTC
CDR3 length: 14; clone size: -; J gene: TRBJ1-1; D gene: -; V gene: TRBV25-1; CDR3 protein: CASSDLGPRTEAFF; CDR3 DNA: TGTGCCAGCAGTGATCTTGGGCCTCGGACTGAAGCTTTCTTT
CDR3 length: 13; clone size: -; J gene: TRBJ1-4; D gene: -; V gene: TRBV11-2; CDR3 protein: CASSLQLREKLFF; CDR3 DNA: TGTGCCAGCAGCTTACAGTTACGAGAAAAACTGTTTTTT
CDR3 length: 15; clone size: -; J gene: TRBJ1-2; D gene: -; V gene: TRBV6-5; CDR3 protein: CASSYDGESPYGYTF; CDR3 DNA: TGTGCCAGCAGTTACGACGGAGAGAGTCCCTATGGCTACACCTTC
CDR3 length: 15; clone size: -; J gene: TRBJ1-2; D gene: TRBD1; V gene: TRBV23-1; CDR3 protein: CASSRPRDRFYGYTF; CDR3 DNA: TGCGCCAGCAGTCGACCGCGGGACAGATTCTATGGCTACACCTTC
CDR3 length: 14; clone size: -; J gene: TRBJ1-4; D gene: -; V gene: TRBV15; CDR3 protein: CATSRDGRQEKLFF; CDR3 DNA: TGTGCCACCAGCAGAGACGGCAGGCAGGAAAAACTGTTTTTT
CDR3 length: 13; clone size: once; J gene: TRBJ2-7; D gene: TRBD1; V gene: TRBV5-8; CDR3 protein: CASSRGPSYEQYF; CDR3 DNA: TGTGCCAGCAGCAGGGGGCCCTCCTACGAGCAGTACTTC
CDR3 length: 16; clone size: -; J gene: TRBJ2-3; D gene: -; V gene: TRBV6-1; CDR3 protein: CASSEIVRTSTDTQYF; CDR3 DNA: TGTGCCAGCAGTGAAATAGTGAGGACTAGCACAGATACGCAGTATTTT
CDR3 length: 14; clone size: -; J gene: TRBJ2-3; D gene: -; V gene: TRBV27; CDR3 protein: CASRLLGGTDTQYF; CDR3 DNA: TGTGCCAGCAGGTTACTGGGAGGCACAGATACGCAGTATTTT
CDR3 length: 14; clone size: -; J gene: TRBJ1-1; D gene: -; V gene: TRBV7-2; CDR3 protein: CASSFSATRTEAFF; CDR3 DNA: TGTGCCAGCAGCTTCTCTGCAACACGCACTGAAGCTTTCTTT
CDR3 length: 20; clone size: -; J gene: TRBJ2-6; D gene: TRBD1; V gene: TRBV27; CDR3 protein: CASGLRTGGSFTSGANVLTF; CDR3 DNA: TGTGCCAGCGGCTTGAGGACAGGGGGCTCTTTTACCTCTGGGGCCAACGTCCTGACTTTC
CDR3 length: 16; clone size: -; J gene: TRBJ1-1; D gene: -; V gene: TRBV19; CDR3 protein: CASLGREGGMNTEAFF; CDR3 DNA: TGTGCCAGCCTAGGACGGGAAGGAGGGATGAACACTGAAGCTTTCTTT
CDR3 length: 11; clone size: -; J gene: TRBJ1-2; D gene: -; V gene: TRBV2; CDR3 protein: CASRGGGGYTF; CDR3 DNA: TGTGCCAGCAGAGGCGGGGGGGGCTACACCTTC
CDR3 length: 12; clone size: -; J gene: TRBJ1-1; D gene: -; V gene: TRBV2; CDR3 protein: CASSENRAEAFF; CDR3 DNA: TGTGCCAGCAGTGAGAACAGGGCTGAAGCTTTCTTT
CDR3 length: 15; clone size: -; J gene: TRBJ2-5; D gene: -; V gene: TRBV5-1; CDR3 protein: CASSPPGGRHETQYF; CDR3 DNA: TGCGCCAGCAGCCCCCCAGGGGGGAGACACGAGACCCAGTACTTC
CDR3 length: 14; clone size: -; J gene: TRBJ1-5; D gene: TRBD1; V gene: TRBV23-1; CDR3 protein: CASSHDRALRPQHF; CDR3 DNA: TGCGCCAGCAGCCACGACAGGGCCCTACGGCCCCAGCATTTT
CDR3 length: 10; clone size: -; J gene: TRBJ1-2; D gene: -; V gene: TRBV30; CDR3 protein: CAWQGDGYTF; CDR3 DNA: TGTGCCTGGCAAGGAGATGGCTACACCTTC
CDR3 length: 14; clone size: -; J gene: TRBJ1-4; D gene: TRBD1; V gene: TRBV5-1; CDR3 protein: CASSYAGGNEKLFF; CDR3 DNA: TGCGCCAGCAGCTATGCAGGGGGCAATGAAAAACTGTTTTTT
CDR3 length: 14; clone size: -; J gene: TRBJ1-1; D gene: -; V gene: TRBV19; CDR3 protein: CASSTYRDTTEAFF; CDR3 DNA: TGTGCCAGTAGTACCTACAGGGATACCACTGAAGCTTTCTTT
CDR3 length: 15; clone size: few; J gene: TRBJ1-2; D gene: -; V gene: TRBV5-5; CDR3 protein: CASSPHLTETYGYTF; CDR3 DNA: TGTGCCAGCAGCCCACACCTTACAGAGACCTATGGCTACACCTTC
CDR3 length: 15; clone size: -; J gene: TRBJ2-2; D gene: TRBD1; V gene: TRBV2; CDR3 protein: CASSAALQGTGELFF; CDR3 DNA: TGTGCCAGCAGTGCAGCCCTACAGGGGACCGGGGAGCTGTTTTTT
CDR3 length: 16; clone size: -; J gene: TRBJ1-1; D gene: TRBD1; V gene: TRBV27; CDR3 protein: CASSPDRGNGRTEAFF; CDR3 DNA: TGTGCCAGCAGCCCAGACAGGGGTAATGGGAGAACTGAAGCTTTCTTT
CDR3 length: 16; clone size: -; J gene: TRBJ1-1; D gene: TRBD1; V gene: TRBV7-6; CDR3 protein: CASSADRGGVYTEAFF; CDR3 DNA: TGTGCCAGCAGCGCAGACAGGGGTGGGGTCTACACTGAAGCTTTCTTT
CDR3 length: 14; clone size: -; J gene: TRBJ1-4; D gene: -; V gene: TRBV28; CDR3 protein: CASSVGGAEEKLFF; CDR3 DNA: TGTGCCAGCAGTGTAGGGGGGGCGGAAGAAAAACTGTTTTTT
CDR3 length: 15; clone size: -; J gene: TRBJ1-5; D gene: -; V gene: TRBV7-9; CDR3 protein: CASSSDKDSNQPQHF; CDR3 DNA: TGTGCCAGCAGCTCGGACAAGGACAGCAATCAGCCCCAGCATTTT
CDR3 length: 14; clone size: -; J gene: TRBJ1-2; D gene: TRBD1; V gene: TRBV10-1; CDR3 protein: CANPGQGLWYGYTF; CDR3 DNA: TGCGCCAACCCGGGACAGGGGCTATGGTATGGCTACACCTTC
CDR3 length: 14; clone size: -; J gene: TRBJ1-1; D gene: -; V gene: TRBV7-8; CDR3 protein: CASSLGEGSTEAFF; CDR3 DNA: TGTGCCAGCAGTCTAGGGGAGGGATCCACTGAAGCTTTCTTT
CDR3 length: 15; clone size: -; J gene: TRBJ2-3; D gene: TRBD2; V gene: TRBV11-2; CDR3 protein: CASSLVGTTQDTQYF; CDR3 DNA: TGTGCCAGCAGCTTAGTAGGGACTACTCAAGATACGCAGTATTTT
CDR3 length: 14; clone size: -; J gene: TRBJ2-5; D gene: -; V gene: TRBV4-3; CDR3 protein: CASSQALAMDTQYF; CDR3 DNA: TGCGCCAGCAGCCAAGCACTAGCAATGGATACCCAGTACTTC
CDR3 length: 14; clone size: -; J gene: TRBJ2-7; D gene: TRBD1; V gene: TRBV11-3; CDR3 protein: CASSGDRGEHEQYF; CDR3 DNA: TGTGCCAGCAGCGGAGACAGGGGTGAACACGAGCAGTACTTC
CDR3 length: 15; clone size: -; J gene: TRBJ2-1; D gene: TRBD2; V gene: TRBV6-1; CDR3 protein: CASSEPAGSYNEQFF; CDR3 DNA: TGTGCCAGCAGTGAACCAGCGGGGTCCTACAATGAGCAGTTCTTC
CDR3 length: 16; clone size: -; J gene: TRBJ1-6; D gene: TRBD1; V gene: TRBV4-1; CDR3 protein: CASSPGRGQNNSPLHF; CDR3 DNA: TGCGCCAGCAGCCCCGGGAGGGGGCAAAATAATTCACCCCTCCACTTT
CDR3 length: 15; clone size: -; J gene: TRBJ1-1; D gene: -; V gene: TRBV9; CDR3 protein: CASSSQGYQNTEAFF; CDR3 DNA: TGTGCCAGCAGCTCCCAGGGATACCAGAACACTGAAGCTTTCTTT
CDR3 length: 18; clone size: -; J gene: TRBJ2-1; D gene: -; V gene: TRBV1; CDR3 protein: CTSSRISLAGGPWNEQFF; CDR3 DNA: TGCACCAGCAGCCGGATTTCACTAGCGGGAGGGCCGTGGAATGAGCAGTTCTTC
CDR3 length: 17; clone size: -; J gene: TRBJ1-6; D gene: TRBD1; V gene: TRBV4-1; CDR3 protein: CASSPTGGSSYNSPLHF; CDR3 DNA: TGCGCCAGCAGCCCGACAGGGGGGAGCTCCTATAATTCACCCCTCCACTTT
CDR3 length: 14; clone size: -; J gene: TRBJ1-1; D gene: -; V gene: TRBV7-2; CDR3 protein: CASSERRFTTEAFF; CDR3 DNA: TGTGCCAGCAGCGAGCGTAGGTTTACCACTGAAGCTTTCTTT
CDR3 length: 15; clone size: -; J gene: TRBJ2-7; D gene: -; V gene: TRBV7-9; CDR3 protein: CASSLSGLTSYEQYF; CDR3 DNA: TGTGCCAGCAGCTTAAGTGGACTGACTTCCTACGAGCAGTACTTC
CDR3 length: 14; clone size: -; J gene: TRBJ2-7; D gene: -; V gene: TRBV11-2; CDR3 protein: CASSSGSSIYEQYF; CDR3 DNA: TGTGCCAGCAGCTCCGGTTCTTCAATCTACGAGCAGTACTTC
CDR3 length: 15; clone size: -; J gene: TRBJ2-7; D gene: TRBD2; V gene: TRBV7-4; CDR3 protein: CASSQGLAIKSDPYF; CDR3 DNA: TGTGCCAGCAGTCAGGGACTAGCGATAAAAAGCGACCCGTACTTC
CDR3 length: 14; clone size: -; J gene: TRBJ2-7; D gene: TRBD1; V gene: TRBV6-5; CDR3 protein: CASSYRDRGYEQYF; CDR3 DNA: TGTGCCAGCAGTTACAGAGACAGGGGCTACGAGCAGTACTTC
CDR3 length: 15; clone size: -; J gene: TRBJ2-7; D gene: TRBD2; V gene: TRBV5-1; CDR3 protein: CASSLELAGGYEQYF; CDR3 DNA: TGCGCCAGCAGCTTGGAACTAGCGGGAGGCTACGAGCAGTACTTC
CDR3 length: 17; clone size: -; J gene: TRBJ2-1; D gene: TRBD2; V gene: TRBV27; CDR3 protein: CASSPWGSGGLYNEQFF; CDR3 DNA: TGTGCCAGCAGTCCCTGGGGTAGCGGGGGGCTATACAATGAGCAGTTCTTC
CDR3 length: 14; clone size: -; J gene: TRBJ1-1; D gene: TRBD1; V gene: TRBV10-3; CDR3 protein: CAISGQGRDTEAFF; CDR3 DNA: TGTGCCATCAGTGGACAGGGGAGGGACACTGAAGCTTTCTTT
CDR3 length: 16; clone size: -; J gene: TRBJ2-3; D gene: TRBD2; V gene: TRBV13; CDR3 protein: CASSSGTSGRGDTQYF; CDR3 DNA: TGTGCCAGCAGCTCCGGGACTAGCGGGAGGGGGGATACGCAGTATTTT
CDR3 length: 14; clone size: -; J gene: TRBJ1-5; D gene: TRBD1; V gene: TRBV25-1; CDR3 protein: CASSTDRVNQPQHF; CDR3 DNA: TGTGCCAGCAGCACCGACAGGGTTAATCAGCCCCAGCATTTT
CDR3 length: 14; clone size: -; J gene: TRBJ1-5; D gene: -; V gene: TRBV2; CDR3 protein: CASSAGTSNQPQHF; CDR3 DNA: TGTGCCAGCAGTGCTGGGACATCCAATCAGCCCCAGCATTTT
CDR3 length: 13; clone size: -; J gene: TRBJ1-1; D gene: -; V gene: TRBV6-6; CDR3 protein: CASNRQGKTEAFF; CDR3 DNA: TGTGCCAGCAATAGGCAGGGGAAGACTGAAGCTTTCTTT
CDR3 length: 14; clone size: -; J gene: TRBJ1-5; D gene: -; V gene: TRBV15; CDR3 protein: CATSRVTDNQPQHF; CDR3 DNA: TGTGCCACCAGCAGAGTAACAGACAATCAGCCCCAGCATTTT
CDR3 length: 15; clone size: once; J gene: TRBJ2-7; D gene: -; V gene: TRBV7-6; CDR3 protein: CASSLFGTPTYEQYF; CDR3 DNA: TGTGCCAGCAGCTTGTTCGGGACACCAACCTACGAGCAGTACTTC
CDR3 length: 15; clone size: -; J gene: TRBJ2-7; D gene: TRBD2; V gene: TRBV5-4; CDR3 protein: CASSFAGGISYEQYF; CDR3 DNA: TGTGCCAGCAGCTTCGCGGGAGGGATCTCCTACGAGCAGTACTTC
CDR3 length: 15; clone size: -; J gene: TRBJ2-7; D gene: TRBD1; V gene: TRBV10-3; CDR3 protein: CAISDPGQGKREQYF; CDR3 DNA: TGTGCCATCAGTGATCCGGGACAGGGTAAGCGCGAGCAGTACTTC
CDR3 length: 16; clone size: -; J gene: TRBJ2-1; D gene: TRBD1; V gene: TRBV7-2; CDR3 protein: CASSPGGSRSYNEQFF; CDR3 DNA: TGTGCCAGCAGTCCAGGGGGTAGTCGGTCCTACAATGAGCAGTTCTTC
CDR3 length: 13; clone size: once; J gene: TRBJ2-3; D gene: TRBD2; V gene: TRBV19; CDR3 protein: CASKAGVADTQYF; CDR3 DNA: TGTGCCAGTAAGGCGGGAGTGGCAGATACGCAGTATTTT